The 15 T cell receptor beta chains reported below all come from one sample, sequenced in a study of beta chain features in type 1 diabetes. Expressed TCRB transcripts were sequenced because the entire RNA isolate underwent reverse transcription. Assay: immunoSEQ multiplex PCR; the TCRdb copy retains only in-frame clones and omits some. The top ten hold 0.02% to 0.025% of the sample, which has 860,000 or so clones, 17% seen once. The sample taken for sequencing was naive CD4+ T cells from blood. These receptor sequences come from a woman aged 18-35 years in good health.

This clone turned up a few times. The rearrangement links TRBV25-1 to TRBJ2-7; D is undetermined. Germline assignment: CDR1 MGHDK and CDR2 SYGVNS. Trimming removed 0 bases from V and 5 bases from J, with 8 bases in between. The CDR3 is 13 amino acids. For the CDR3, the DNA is TGTGCCAGCAGTGAATATATAGGGAACGAGCAGTACTTC. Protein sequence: CASSEYIGNEQYF.

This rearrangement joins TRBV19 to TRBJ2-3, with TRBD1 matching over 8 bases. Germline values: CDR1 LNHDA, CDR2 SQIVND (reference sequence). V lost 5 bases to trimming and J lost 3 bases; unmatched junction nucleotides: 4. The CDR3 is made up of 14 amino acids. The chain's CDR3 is CASSYDRGTDTQYF. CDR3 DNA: TGTGCCAGTAGTTATGACAGGGGAACAGATACGCAGTATTTT. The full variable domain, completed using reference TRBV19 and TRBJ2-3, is DGGITQSPKYLFRKEGQNVTLSCEQNLNHDAMYWYRQDPGQGLRLIYYSQIVNDFQKGDIAEGYSVSREKKESFPLTVTSAQKNPTAFYLCASSYDRGTDTQYFGPGTRLTVL.

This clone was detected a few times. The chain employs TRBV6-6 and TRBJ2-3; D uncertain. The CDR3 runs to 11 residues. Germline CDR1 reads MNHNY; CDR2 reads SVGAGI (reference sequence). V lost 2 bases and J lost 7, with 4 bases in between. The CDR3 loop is CASSYRYTQYF. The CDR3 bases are TGTGCCAGCAGTTACCGGTATACGCAGTATTTT.

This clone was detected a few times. CDR3 sequence (DNA): TGTGCCAGCAGCTTAGAACGAGTCCGGGGACAGGGATACGAGCAGTACTTC. Protein sequence: CASSLERVRGQGYEQYF. The V gene is TRBV11-2, the J gene TRBJ2-7, with 9 bases identical to TRBD1. The ends lost 0 bases at V and 4 bases at J; junction bases unmatched: 10. The CDR3 loop spans 17 amino acids. Germline CDR1 SGHAT, CDR2 FQNNGV.

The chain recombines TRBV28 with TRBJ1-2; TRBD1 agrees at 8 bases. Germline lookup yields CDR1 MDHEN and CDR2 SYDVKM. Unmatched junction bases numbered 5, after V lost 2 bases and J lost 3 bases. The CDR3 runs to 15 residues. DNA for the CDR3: TGTGCCAGCAGTTTAGCCCCGACAGGGGACTATGGCTACACCTTC. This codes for CASSLAPTGDYGYTF.

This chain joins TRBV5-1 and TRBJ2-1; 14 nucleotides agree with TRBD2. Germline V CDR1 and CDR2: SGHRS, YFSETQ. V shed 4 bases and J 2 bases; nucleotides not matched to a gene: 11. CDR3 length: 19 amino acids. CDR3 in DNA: TGCGCCAGCAGCCGAACCCCGGGACTAGCGGGAGTAGCCTACAATGAGCAGTTCTTC. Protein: CASSRTPGLAGVAYNEQFF.

CDR3 in DNA: TGTGCCAGCAGCTTGGCCGGCGGGGCTAGCGGGAGAGGTGAGCAGTTCTTC. The encoded protein is CASSLAGGASGRGEQFF. The chain is built from TRBV5-4 and TRBJ2-1; 10 nucleotides align to TRBD2. Germline trimming cut 0 bases from V and 9 bases from J; bases unmatched to any gene: 12. CDR3 size: 17 residues. Per germline, CDR1 SGHNT and CDR2 YYREEE (reference sequence).

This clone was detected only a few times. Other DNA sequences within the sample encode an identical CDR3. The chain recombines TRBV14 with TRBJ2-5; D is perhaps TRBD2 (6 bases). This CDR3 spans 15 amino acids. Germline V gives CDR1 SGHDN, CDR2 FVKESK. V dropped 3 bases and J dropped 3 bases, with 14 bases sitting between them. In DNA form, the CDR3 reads TGTGCCAGCAGCCACTGGGGTCGCGGGGAAGAGACCCAGTACTTC. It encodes CASSHWGRGEETQYF. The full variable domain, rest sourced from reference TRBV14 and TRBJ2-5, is EAGVTQFPSHSVIEKGQTVTLRCDPISGHDNLYWYRRVMGKEIKFLLHFVKESKQDESGMPNNRFLAERTGGTYSTLKVQPAELEDSGVYFCASSHWGRGEETQYFGPGTRLLVL.

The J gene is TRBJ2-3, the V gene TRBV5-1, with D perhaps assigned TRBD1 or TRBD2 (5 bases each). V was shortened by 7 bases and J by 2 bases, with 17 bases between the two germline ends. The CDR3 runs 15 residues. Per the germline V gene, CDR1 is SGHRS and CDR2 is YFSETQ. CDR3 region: CASGDGYGTTDTQYF. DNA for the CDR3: TGCGCCAGCGGGGACGGATATGGAACCACAGATACGCAGTATTTT.

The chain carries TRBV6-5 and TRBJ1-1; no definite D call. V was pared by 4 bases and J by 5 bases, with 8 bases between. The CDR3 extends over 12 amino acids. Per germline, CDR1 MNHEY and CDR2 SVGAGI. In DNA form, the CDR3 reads TGTGCCAGCAGTTCGACGGGGACTGAAGCTTTCTTT. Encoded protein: CASSSTGTEAFF.

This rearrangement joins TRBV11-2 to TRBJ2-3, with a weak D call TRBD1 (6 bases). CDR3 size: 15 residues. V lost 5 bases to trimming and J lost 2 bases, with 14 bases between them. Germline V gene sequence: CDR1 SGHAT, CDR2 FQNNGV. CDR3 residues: CASSLSLGHTDTQYF. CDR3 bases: TGTGCCAGCAGCCTTTCTTTGGGACACACAGATACGCAGTATTTT.

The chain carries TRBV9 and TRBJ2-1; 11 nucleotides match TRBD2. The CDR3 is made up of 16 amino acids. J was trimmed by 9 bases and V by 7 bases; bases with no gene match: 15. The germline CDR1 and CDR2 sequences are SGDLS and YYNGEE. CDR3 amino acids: CASGTSGGRPLSEQFF. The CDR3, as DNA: TGTGCCAGCGGGACTAGCGGAGGGCGGCCCCTGAGTGAGCAGTTCTTC.

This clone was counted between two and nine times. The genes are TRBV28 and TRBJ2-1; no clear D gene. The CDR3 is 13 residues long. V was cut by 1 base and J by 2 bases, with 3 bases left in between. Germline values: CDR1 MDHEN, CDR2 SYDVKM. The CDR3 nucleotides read TGTGCCAGCAGTTTATACACCTACAATGAGCAGTTCTTC. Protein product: CASSLYTYNEQFF. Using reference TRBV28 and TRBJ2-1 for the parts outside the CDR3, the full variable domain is DVKVTQSSRYLVKRTGEKVFLECVQDMDHENMFWYRQDPGLGLRLIYFSYDVKMKEKGDIPEGYSVSREKKERFSLILESASTNQTSMYLCASSLYTYNEQFFGPGTRLTVL.

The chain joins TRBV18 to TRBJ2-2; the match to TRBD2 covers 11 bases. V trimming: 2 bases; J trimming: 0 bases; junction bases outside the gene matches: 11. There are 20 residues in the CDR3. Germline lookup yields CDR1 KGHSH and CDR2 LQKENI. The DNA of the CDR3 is TGTGCCAGCTCACCAGGGCCGGGACTAGCGGATACCGCGAACACCGGGGAGCTGTTTTTT. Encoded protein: CASSPGPGLADTANTGELFF.

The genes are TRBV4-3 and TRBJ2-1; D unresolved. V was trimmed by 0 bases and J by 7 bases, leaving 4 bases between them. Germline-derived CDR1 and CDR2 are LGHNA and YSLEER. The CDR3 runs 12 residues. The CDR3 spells CASSQDKNEQFF. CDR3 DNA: TGCGCCAGCAGCCAAGATAAGAATGAGCAGTTCTTC.